These 16 T cell receptor beta chains originate from one sample sequenced in a study of T cell responses to AZD1222 COVID-19 vaccine. Some clones are missing from TCRdb's copy, which holds only in-frame ones; the method was immunoSEQ multiplex PCR. In the table there are more than 100,000 clones, 91% of which are singletons. The sample in question was peripheral blood, obtained 28 days after the second AZD1222 dose. The receptors shown here come from an adult who received the AZD1222 COVID-19 vaccine.

The rearrangement joins TRBV11-3 to TRBJ2-4; possibly TRBD1 for D (6 bases). Per the germline V gene, CDR1 is SGHNT and CDR2 is YENEEA. The length of the CDR3 is 14 residues. Trimming took 4 bases from V and 8 from J, leaving 15 bases between them. For the CDR3, the DNA is TGTGCCAGCAGCTCCTACAGGGTACGGGACATTCAGTACTTC. Its translation: CASSSYRVRDIQYF.

The chain couples TRBV6-5 to TRBJ2-7, with D possibly matching TRBD2 (5 bases). This CDR3 is built from 15 residues. The V gene lost 6 bases and the J gene lost 5 bases, with 20 bases spanning the gap. Germline lookup yields CDR1 MNHEY and CDR2 SVGAGI. The CDR3 DNA is TGTGCCAGCAGGGGGTTCGGACGGGGAAAGGACGAGCAGTACTTC. Residues: CASRGFGRGKDEQYF.

The CDR3 region has the DNA TGCAGTGCTAGTAGCTGGGGAGGGACTGAAGCTTTCTTT. It codes for CSASSWGGTEAFF. The chain joins TRBV20-1 to TRBJ1-1; D gene ambiguous. CDR1 DFQATT and CDR2 SNEGSKA come from the germline V gene (reference sequence). CDR3 length: 13 amino acids. Trimming pared 3 bases from V and 5 bases from J, leaving 13 bases between.

The rearrangement links TRBV9 to TRBJ2-7; D uncertain. CDR3 length equals 11 residues. Deletions cut 4 bases from V and 3 bases from J, with 5 bases between. CDR1 is SGDLS, CDR2 YYNGEE, per germline. The CDR3 is CASSSNYEQYF. The CDR3 DNA sequence: TGTGCCAGCAGCTCTAACTACGAGCAGTACTTC.

The chain is built from TRBV4-1 and TRBJ2-7; D is unclear. Germline CDR1 reads MGHRA; CDR2 reads YSYEKL. The CDR3 runs to 11 residues. Trimming left V 9 bases short and J 6 bases short, with 12 bases between. The CDR3 is CASRASGEQYF. The CDR3 DNA sequence: TGCGCCAGTCGGGCGTCGGGCGAGCAGTACTTC.

The V call is TRBV4-2, the J call TRBJ2-3; TRBD2 agrees at 9 bases. V lost 4 bases to trimming and J lost 4 bases; unmatched junction nucleotides: 6. The CDR3 is 15 residues long. Per germline, CDR1 LGHNA and CDR2 YNFKEQ. The CDR3 sequence is CASSPRGGASDTQYF. CDR3 coding DNA: TGTGCCAGCAGCCCCCGCGGGGGGGCATCAGATACGCAGTATTTT.

This sequence joins TRBV2 and TRBJ1-6; no clear D. The germline V gene encodes CDR1 SNHLY and CDR2 FYNNEI. The V end was cut by 2 bases, the J end by 0 bases, with 5 bases between. CDR3 length: 15 amino acids. The CDR3 nucleotides read TGTGCCAGCAGTGAATCGGACTCCTATAATTCACCCCTCCACTTT. Protein sequence: CASSESDSYNSPLHF.

This rearrangement joins TRBV25-1 to TRBJ1-1, with unresolved D. This CDR3 has 14 amino acids. Between the trimmed V and J ends, which lost 1 base and 8 bases, there was a span of 14 bases. Germline V gene sequence: CDR1 MGHDK, CDR2 SYGVNS. CDR3 sequence: CASSEFSGGREAFF. In DNA form, the CDR3 reads TGTGCCAGCAGTGAATTCTCAGGTGGACGCGAAGCTTTCTTT.

J is TRBJ2-1 and V is TRBV24-1; D remains unclear. Germline CDR1 reads KGHDR; CDR2 reads SFDVKD. The V and J ends lost 2 bases and 5 bases respectively, with 12 bases between them. The CDR3 has 15 amino acids. DNA for the CDR3: TGTGCCACCAGTGATTCCCGCCTCAACAACAATGAGCAGTTCTTC. Protein product: CATSDSRLNNNEQFF.

The rearrangement joins TRBV19 to TRBJ1-1; 10 nucleotides align to TRBD1. J lost 6 bases, V lost 1 base, and 5 bases had no gene match. This CDR3 region has 15 residues. Germline CDR1 reads LNHDA; CDR2 reads SQIVND (reference sequence). The CDR3 is CASSIGGTGAAEAFF. The DNA for the CDR3 is TGTGCCAGTAGTATAGGAGGGACAGGGGCCGCTGAAGCTTTCTTT.

For this clone: This CDR3 is also generated by other DNA sequences in the sample. This chain connects TRBV6-5 to TRBJ2-1; 7 nucleotides line up with TRBD1. The CDR3 sequence is 12 residues long. CDR1 and CDR2 (germline): MNHEY, SVGAGI. The V gene end was trimmed by 5 bases and the J gene end by 8 bases; junction bases not matched to a gene: 3. The CDR3 DNA reads TGTGCCAGCAGTCCCACAGGGGATGAGCAGTTCTTC. Translating it yields CASSPTGDEQFF.

This clone was seen only once. This sequence joins TRBV6-6 and TRBJ2-2, with D possibly TRBD1 on 6 matching bases. The V gene's germline CDR1 is MNHNY and CDR2 SVGAGI (reference sequence). The CDR3 is 15 residues long. The V end lost 7 bases, the J end lost 4 bases, and 16 bases lay between the germline ends. CDR3 sequence: CASNTPGQTTGELFF. CDR3 nucleotides: TGTGCCAGCAATACTCCGGGACAAACCACCGGGGAGCTGTTTTTT.

V usage is TRBV12-3 or TRBV12-4 and J usage is TRBJ2-1; tentative D call: TRBD1 (5 bases). CDR3 length equals 12 residues. V was clipped by 3 bases and J by 10 bases, with 10 bases between them. As DNA, the CDR3 is TGTGCCAGCAGTTTTGGGTGGGGCGAGCAGTTCTTC. Translating gives CASSFGWGEQFF.

This chain connects TRBV10-3 to TRBJ1-2, with D tentatively TRBD1 (5 bases). V was pared by 4 bases and J by 2 bases, with 5 bases between. This CDR3 region has 12 residues. Germline CDR1 reads ENHRY; CDR2 reads SYGVKD. CDR3 residues: CAISGDNYGYTF. The CDR3 region has the DNA TGTGCCATCAGTGGGGACAACTATGGCTACACCTTC.

V is TRBV6-1 and J is TRBJ1-2, with D uncertain. The CDR3 runs 13 residues. V lost 3 bases and J 3 bases, leaving 8 bases between the germline ends. CDR1 and CDR2 from the germline V gene are MNHNS and SASEGT. The CDR3 reads CASSEQKYYGYTF. In DNA form, the CDR3 reads TGTGCCAGCAGTGAGCAGAAGTACTATGGCTACACCTTC.

The gene calls are TRBV25-1 and TRBJ1-6, with a possible D match to TRBD1 (6 bases). This CDR3 contains 15 residues. Deletions cut 1 base from V and 6 bases from J, with 10 bases between. Germline loops: CDR1 MGHDK, CDR2 SYGVNS. CDR3 DNA sequence: TGTGCCAGCAGTGAATCGGACAGCGCTAATTCACCCCTCCACTTT. This translates into CASSESDSANSPLHF.